A selection of T cell receptor beta chains follows, all from one sample in a study of T cells in localized non-small cell lung cancer. Measured with immunoSEQ multiplex PCR; TCRdb has only the in-frame clones, and not every one. The sample shows 4,000 to 4,500 clones, 38% of them seen only once. The sample in question was lung tumor tissue, obtained before any cancer treatment. Receptor source: a woman between 35 and 70 years old with stage I lung adenocarcinoma. CDR3s include the opening cysteine and the closing phenylalanine or tryptophan. Fields, in order: clone size, V gene, J gene, D gene, CDR3 DNA, CDR3 protein. D genes are given only for firm matches. Rows give clone size only sometimes, using once, few, many, or a class for an expanded clone.

.	TRBV4-1	TRBJ2-1	TRBD1	TGCGCCAGCAGCCAAGATCCCGACAGGGCGAATGAGCAGTTCTTC	CASSQDPDRANEQFF
.	TRBV2	TRBJ2-7	TRBD2	TGTGCCAGCAGTCGGGAGGGCTACGAGCAGTACTTC	CASSREGYEQYF
.	TRBV9	TRBJ2-3	.	TGTGCCAGCAGCGCGACTAGTCTTAGTACAGATACGCAGTATTTT	CASSATSLSTDTQYF
once	TRBV28	TRBJ2-7	.	TGTGCCAGCAGTTGGACAGTTTACGAGCAGTACTTC	CASSWTVYEQYF
.	TRBV18	TRBJ1-4	.	TGTGCTAGCTCACCACCGTCGGGTCTTGAAAAACTGTTTTTT	CASSPPSGLEKLFF
few	TRBV28	TRBJ1-2	.	TGTGCCAGCAGTTTGAACCAGGACACCAAGGGTTTC	CASSLNQDTKGF
.	TRBV19	TRBJ2-7	TRBD2	TGTGCCAGTTCGTCCAGCGGGAGGGGAACCTACGAGCAGTACTTC	CASSSSGRGTYEQYF
few	TRBV7-5	TRBJ2-7	.	TGTGCCAGCAGCCTCTACCGAGGGACTAGCGGCATCTACGAGCAGTACTTC	CASSLYRGTSGIYEQYF
few	TRBV6-8	TRBJ2-7	TRBD1	TGTGCCACCAAAGCGGATTCAGGGGGCCGGTACGAGCAGTACTTC	CATKADSGGRYEQYF
.	TRBV29-1	TRBJ1-5	TRBD1	TGCAGCGCTTCAACCGGGACAGGGAAAAATCAGCCCCAGCATTTT	CSASTGTGKNQPQHF
.	TRBV5-1	TRBJ2-7	TRBD2	TGCGCCAGCAGCTTACTAGCGGGAGGGACCGAGCAGTACTTC	CASSLLAGGTEQYF
few	TRBV30	TRBJ2-2	TRBD1	TGTGCCTGGGGACAGGGACGGGTCTCCGGGGAGCTGTTTTTT	CAWGQGRVSGELFF
.	TRBV14	TRBJ1-3	.	TGTGCCAGCAGCTCGTCCGGGATTGGAAACACCATATATTTT	CASSSSGIGNTIYF